These 3 T cell receptor beta chains were sequenced from one sample in a study of preoperative IRX-2 immunotherapy in early breast cancer. Specified treatment: preoperative locoregional IRX-2 cytokine immunotherapy. Clones were read by immunoSEQ multiplex PCR, and TCRdb kept only the in-frame ones, dropping some. In the table there are fewer than 70,000 clones, approximately 93% of which are singletons. Sampling was carried out from a patient treated with IRX-2 immunotherapy. The receptors come from a human donor with breast cancer.

In regard to this clone: The same CDR3 can be traced to other DNA sequences in this sample. The V call is TRBV18, the J call TRBJ2-7; D not resolved. Germline assignment: CDR1 KGHSH and CDR2 LQKENI. V was cut by 2 bases and J by 2 bases, with 4 bases left in between. The CDR3 runs to 12 residues. The DNA of the CDR3 is TGTGCCAGCTCACCAGGACCCTACGAGCAGTACTTC. Translated, it gives CASSPGPYEQYF.

The chain combines TRBV6-6 with TRBJ2-5; 13 nucleotides match TRBD2. Germline CDR1 and CDR2: MNHNY and SVGAGI (reference sequence). The V gene end was trimmed by 5 bases and the J gene end by 4 bases; junction bases not matched to a gene: 7. The CDR3 runs to 16 residues. CDR3 region: CASSRRLAGGGETQYF. Here the CDR3 DNA reads TGTGCCAGCAGTCGCCGACTAGCGGGAGGAGGAGAGACCCAGTACTTC.

CDR3 in amino acids: CASSQEMGWGGGNTIYF. In DNA form, the CDR3 reads TGCGCCAGCAGCCAAGAAATGGGATGGGGAGGTGGAAACACCATATATTTT. The chain combines TRBV4-3 with TRBJ1-3; D call uncertain. CDR1 and CDR2 (germline): LGHNA, YSLEER. Trimming removed 0 bases from V and 3 bases from J, with 15 bases in between. The CDR3 has 17 residues.